One sample yielded the 19 T cell receptor beta chains listed below, sequenced in a study of CDR3 diversity in severe acne. MiXCR was run by TCRdb on the PCR reads, yielding one entry per CDR3 protein. The sample consists of around 100,000 distinct CDR3 sequences, around 56% of them appearing once. Sequencing was done on a sample of blood. These receptors were taken from a male donor with acne.

This clonotype was counted many times. This sequence joins TRBV7-9 and TRBJ1-6; no clear D. V was trimmed by 4 bases and J by 2 bases, leaving 0 bases between them. Germline values: CDR1 SEHNR, CDR2 FQNEAQ (reference sequence). CDR3 length: 12 residues. CDR3 amino acids: CASSSYNSPLHF. The CDR3 DNA reads as TGTGCCAGCAGCTCCTATAATTCACCCCTCCACTTT.

On this clonotype itself: No conserved phenylalanine or tryptophan is present at the end of the CDR3, so a read error is the likely explanation. Because the CDR3's place on the DNA is in doubt, the DNA is left out and the CDR3 is given as listed by TCRdb. The chain combines TRBV12-3 or TRBV12-4 with TRBJ1-6; TRBD1 is the table's D call, not checked against the DNA. The CDR3 spans 16 residues, counting both ends. The CDR3 region is CASSPGQVFSIQYFGA.

The V and J genes are TRBV28 and TRBJ1-4, with D unresolved. CDR1 and CDR2 from the germline V gene are MDHEN and SYDVKM. CDR3 length equals 14 residues. Deletions cut 8 bases from V and 7 bases from J, with 17 bases between. The chain's CDR3 is CASHGRLGGEKLFF. CDR3 nucleotides: TGTGCCAGCCATGGAAGACTGGGAGGTGAAAAACTGTTTTTT.

The chain is built from TRBV2 and TRBJ1-5; 8 nucleotides line up with TRBD1. V gave up 8 bases and J gave up 4 bases; unmatched junction bases: 10. The CDR3 consists of 15 residues. CDR1 and CDR2 (germline): SNHLY, FYNNEI. The CDR3, as DNA: TGTGCCAGCTGCCCCGGGACAGGAACTAATCAGCCCCAGCATTTT. It encodes CASCPGTGTNQPQHF.

Of note for this clonotype: This may be a read error: a much more frequent sequence differs by one nucleotide. The genes are TRBV29-1 and TRBJ2-7; D unclear. In germline, CDR1 is SQVTM, CDR2 ANQGSEA. The V end lost 6 bases, the J end lost 9 bases, and 15 bases lay between the germline ends. The CDR3 extends over 11 amino acids. Written as DNA, the CDR3 is TGCAGCGTCGTGGGGATCCACGGGCAGTACTTC. It codes for CSVVGIHGQYF.

There are many counts of this clonotype. This chain connects TRBV20-1 to TRBJ1-6, with 8 bases matching TRBD1. CDR1 is DFQATT, CDR2 SNEGSKA, per germline (reference sequence). V gave up 6 bases and J gave up 8 bases; unmatched junction bases: 18. The CDR3 is made up of 17 amino acids. In nucleotides, the CDR3 is TGCAGTGCCCAAGACGCCGGGCAGGGGGCGCGGGATTCACCCCTCCACTTT. Encoded protein: CSAQDAGQGARDSPLHF.

A note on this clonotype: Without the conserved terminal phenylalanine or tryptophan, this CDR3 likely stems from a read error. The V and J genes are TRBV7-3 and TRBJ2-7, with 9 bases lining up with TRBD2. V lost 1 base, J lost 7 bases, and 8 bases stayed unmatched. Germline-derived CDR1 and CDR2 are SGHTA and FQGTGA. The CDR3 extends over 15 amino acids. The CDR3 sequence: CASSLNLAGSLEQYS. CDR3 DNA: TGTGCCAGCAGCTTAAACCTAGCGGGATCCTTGGAGCAGTACTCC.

This clonotype was counted a single time. J is TRBJ1-2 and V is TRBV25-1, with TRBD1 matching 7 bases. J was trimmed by 4 bases and V by 11 bases; bases with no gene match: 4. Germline V gives CDR1 MGHDK, CDR2 SYGVNS. CDR3 length: 11 residues. CDR3 sequence: CAETGIYGYTF. CDR3 nucleotides: TGTGCCGAGACAGGGATCTATGGCTACACCTTC.

The V call is TRBV10-2, the J call TRBJ2-7; no clear D gene. Trimming shortened V by 2 bases and J by 0 bases, and 14 bases separated the two germline ends. There are 16 residues in the CDR3. The germline V gene encodes CDR1 WSHSY and CDR2 SAAADI. In DNA form, the CDR3 reads TGCGCCAGCAGTGAGGGGCTCGCGACAAGCTCCTACGAGCAGTACTTC. It is translated as CASSEGLATSSYEQYF.

The chain carries TRBV20-1 and TRBJ1-6; D unclear. Germline V gives CDR1 DFQATT, CDR2 SNEGSKA (reference sequence). V dropped 1 base and J dropped 0 bases, with 10 bases sitting between them. The CDR3 covers 16 residues. The CDR3 loop is CSARGDGRSYNSPLHF. CDR3 bases: TGCAGTGCTAGAGGAGACGGGCGCTCCTATAATTCACCCCTCCACTTT.

DNA of the CDR3: TGCAGTGCTAGGGAACATAATAGCAATCAGCCCCAGCATTTT. It specifies CSAREHNSNQPQHF. This chain uses TRBV20-1 with TRBJ1-5; D uncertain. This CDR3 contains 14 residues. Germline V CDR1 and CDR2: DFQATT, SNEGSKA (reference sequence). V was cut by 3 bases and J by 0 bases, with 9 bases left in between.

This clonotype appeared many times. V usage is TRBV19 and J usage is TRBJ1-6; D ambiguous. V dropped 2 bases and J dropped 9 bases, with 5 bases sitting between them. CDR1 is LNHDA, CDR2 SQIVND, per germline (reference sequence). This CDR3 contains 12 residues. CDR3 coding DNA: TGTGCCAGTAGTATACGGGGTTCACCCCTCCACTTT. It encodes CASSIRGSPLHF.

The V call is TRBV29-1, the J call TRBJ2-7, with 8 bases matching TRBD2. This CDR3 has 16 residues. Germline CDR1 and CDR2: SQVTM and ANQGSEA. Unmatched junction bases numbered 7, after V lost 0 bases and J lost 0 bases. CDR3 in amino acids: CSVEDPNSGSSYEQYF. For the CDR3, the DNA is TGCAGCGTTGAAGATCCTAACAGCGGGAGCTCCTACGAGCAGTACTTC.

The J gene is TRBJ2-7, the V gene TRBV5-4; TRBD2 agrees at 14 bases. V gave up 4 bases and J gave up 6 bases; unmatched junction bases: 6. The CDR3 has 15 residues. Germline CDR1 is SGHNT and CDR2 is YYREEE (reference sequence). The CDR3 region has the DNA TGTGCCAGCAGCCTGGGACTAGCGGGAGTTGCCGAGCAGTACTTC. This translates into CASSLGLAGVAEQYF.

This clonotype has ten or more counts. The genes are TRBV20-1 and TRBJ2-5; no clear D. CDR3 length equals 15 residues. The germline gives CDR1 DFQATT, CDR2 SNEGSKA (reference sequence). Trimming shortened V by 4 bases and J by 4 bases, and 19 bases separated the two germline ends. CDR3 sequence reads: CSATSSRLSGETQYF. DNA for the CDR3: TGCAGTGCTACGAGCTCAAGGCTATCGGGAGAGACCCAGTACTTC.

V gene TRBV20-1 combines with J gene TRBJ2-5; 13 positions match TRBD2. CDR3 length equals 18 residues. Germline trimming cut 0 bases from V and 2 bases from J; bases unmatched to any gene: 9. CDR1 is DFQATT, CDR2 SNEGSKA, per germline (reference sequence). The CDR3 spells CSARDVTSGRAGQETQYF. CDR3 nucleotide sequence: TGCAGTGCTAGAGATGTAACTAGCGGGAGGGCAGGGCAAGAGACCCAGTACTTC.

Details on this clonotype: A much larger clone differs by one base, so this may be a read error. V gene TRBV29-1 combines with J gene TRBJ2-3, with 11 bases that match TRBD1. Germline lookup yields CDR1 SQVTM and CDR2 ANQGSEA. CDR3 size: 15 residues. CDR3 region: CSVGGTGGRTDAQYF. The CDR3 coding sequence is TGCAGCGTTGGGGGGACAGGGGGGCGAACAGATGCGCAGTATTTT.

V and J are TRBV7-9 and TRBJ1-1, with D unclear. With 3 bases removed from V and 1 base from J, the gap between germline ends came to 9 bases. The CDR3 consists of 14 residues. Germline assignment: CDR1 SEHNR and CDR2 FQNEAQ (reference sequence). The CDR3 nucleotides read TGTGCCAGCAGCTTTAGGGAAACGAACACTGAAGCTTTCTTT. This gives the protein CASSFRETNTEAFF.

In this sample, this clonotype turned up many times. V gene TRBV20-1 combines with J gene TRBJ2-7; TRBD2 matches 7 bases. This CDR3 has 13 residues. The V and J ends lost 2 bases and 0 bases, in that order; junction bases with no gene match: 1. Germline CDR1 DFQATT, CDR2 SNEGSKA (reference sequence). CDR3 region: CSARLADSYEQYV. In nucleotides, the CDR3 is TGCAGTGCTAGACTAGCGGACTCCTACGAGCAGTACGTC.